The next 2 T cell receptor beta chains were all read from a single sample in a study of blood T cell repertoires in COVID-19. Profiling relied on immunoSEQ multiplex PCR, and the TCRdb table lists in-frame clones only, not all of them. The table shows approximately 100,000 clones, with approximately 84% occurring only once. Sequencing input: peripheral blood. All receptors come from a human donor in a cohort sampled during active COVID-19.

The sample holds one count of this clone. The gene calls are TRBV4-3 and TRBJ1-2; 9 nucleotides align to TRBD1. Germline-derived CDR1 and CDR2 are LGHNA and YSLEER. The CDR3 has 15 amino acids. The junction had 6 bases not matched to a gene; V was cut back by 1 base and J by 6 bases. CDR3 protein: CASSQGTGAGNGYTF. For the CDR3, the DNA is TGCGCCAGCAGCCAAGGGACAGGGGCTGGGAATGGCTACACCTTC.

The chain uses TRBV7-2 and TRBJ2-7; D is uncertain. With 2 bases removed from V and 2 bases from J, the gap between germline ends came to 7 bases. The CDR3 has 13 residues. The V gene's germline CDR1 is SGHTA and CDR2 FQGNSA. CDR3 nucleotides: TGTGCCAGCAGCTTAATCCTTACCTACGAGCAGTACTTC. Translated, it gives CASSLILTYEQYF.